This T cell receptor (beta chain) came from a study of CD8 T cells in Susac syndrome. Whole-study results and caveats: The TCR sequencing and HLA analysis in the study involved a relatively small number of individuals, as the study acknowledged.

A note on this clonotype: Its antigen is as yet unknown.

Sequencing of TCR beta was carried out in blood CD8+ and CD4+ T cells. CDR3 length equals 13 residues. Trimming pared 4 bases from V and 5 bases from J, leaving 10 bases between. RNA amounts of roughly 0.5 to 1 ug underwent reverse transcription with random hexamers. The authors amplified TCR beta CDR3 across 54 Vbeta and 13 Jbeta using immunoSEQ multiplex PCR. Using its own MiXCR run on the immunoSEQ multiplex PCR reads, TCRdb lists one record per CDR3 protein. The sample consists of about 300,000 distinct CDR3 sequences, around 89% of them appearing once. V usage is TRBV12-3 or TRBV12-4 and J usage is TRBJ2-3; D not certain. This clonotype was sampled from a human donor with multiple sclerosis. Sequencing was carried out using CD8+ T cells from PBMCs. The CDR3 bases are TGTGCCAGCAGTTCCCTTCTTCAAGATACGCAGTATTTT. The encoded protein is CASSSLLQDTQYF.